This T cell receptor (beta chain) comes out of a study of blood T cell repertoires in COVID-19 (dated by TCRdb to the early 2020s). With regard to the full study: Samples from collaborators originated in the United States, Italy and Spain and spanned both the acute and convalescent phases of COVID-19. A de-identified subject ID, COVID-19 status, age in years and sex were almost always included in the sample metadata. Samples came from the ongoing ImmuneRACE study (first 160 participants) plus 1,254 subjects from 6 global collaborators. The prospective study material was composed of cDNA or gDNA derived from T cells, B-cell-depleted T cells, or PBMCs. Subjects who had been exposed to COVID-19, were actively infected with it, or had recovered from it provided the deeply sampled blood TCRbeta repertoires that made up the dataset. Where available, HLA class I and class II types were taken from metadata supplied by the sample provider and were not determined by assay-based typing. The repertoires were released in a freely available public database meant as a resource for research on the immune response to SARS-CoV-2.

As regards this clone: The antigen it recognizes is unknown. Base qualities were left out, and no much larger clone turns up one base away.

Beyond this particular receptor, the publication reports: The amount of clinical and demographic metadata varied by source and participant and was provided uncurated.

TCRbeta CDR3 regions were amplified from genomic DNA by means of the immunoSEQ Assay, a bias-controlled multiplex PCR. Per the source publication's procedure: The number of nucleated cells in each sample was estimated by amplification of reference gene primers within the assay. To quantify the absolute abundance of each unique TCRbeta CDR3 rearrangement, sequence reads were collapsed and filtered. For each sample, productive Simpson clonality was calculated as the square root of Simpson's diversity index across productive rearrangements. TCRdb obtained this table from immuneACCESS and retained in-frame rearrangements with V and J assigned. These tables miss some clones; where compared with another copy, unresolved V genes account for less than half of the shortfall, and the remainder is unexplained. V, J and clone size were drawn from that table, and D and trimming were deduced from the DNA. Counted in this sample were about 300,000 clones; 86% of them appeared once. The ten top clones hold about 1.6% of the sample.

CDR1 SNHLY and CDR2 FYNNEI are derived from the germline V gene. The CDR3 goes from the cysteine to the phenylalanine over 16 residues. Of all the DNA, just the CDR3 is kept, 48 bases in frame from base 1. From V the trimming removes 3 bases and from J it removes 0 bases, while the gene matches leave 5 bases of the junction unaccounted for. Collaborating institutions collected whole blood in K2EDTA tubes following their own protocols. Collaborator samples were shipped for TCRbeta analysis as frozen whole blood, isolated PBMCs, or DNA extracted from either sample type. The TCR sequence derives from a woman aged 45 to 65 with acute or convalescent COVID-19. The chain couples TRBV2 to TRBJ2-1; a stretch of 7 junction bases matches TRBD2. The sample taken for sequencing was peripheral blood. The bases are TGTGCCAGCAGTGATGCGGGAGCTACCTCCTACAATGAGCAGTTCTTC. Translated, it gives CASSDAGATSYNEQFF. The CDR3, completed at both ends by the reference TRBV2 and TRBJ2-1 genes, gives the full variable domain EPEVTQTPSHQVTQMGQEVILRCVPISNHLYFYWYRQILGQKVEFLVSFYNNEISEKSEIFDDQFSVERPDGSNFTLKIRSTKLEDSAMYFCASSDAGATSYNEQFFGPGTRLTVL.